These 2 T cell receptor beta chains share one sample of origin, sequenced in a study of spatial heterogeneity in lung cancer. No cognate antigen is known for these TCRs. Whole-study results and caveats: Expanded alpha and beta TCR counts within tumors tracked tumor mutation counts.

The time point here: sample taken at primary tumor resection. Via MiXCR, TCRdb re-called the 5' RACE reads, giving one row per CDR3 protein. Here the sample spans about 100,000 distinct CDR3 sequences, around 4.8% being singletons. This specimen consisted of lung tumor tissue, obtained at surgery. These receptors all stem from a male donor with early-stage non-small cell lung cancer.

The chain joins TRBV14 to TRBJ2-5; D unresolved. The germline gives CDR1 SGHDN, CDR2 FVKESK. V was pared by 0 bases and J by 4 bases, with 12 bases between. The CDR3 is 15 residues long. The CDR3 loop is CASSQDSYRTETQYF. The CDR3, as DNA: TGTGCCAGCAGCCAAGACTCGTACCGCACAGAGACCCAGTACTTC.

This chain joins TRBV3-1 and TRBJ2-5; D might be TRBD1 (6 bases). V was pared by 4 bases and J by 0 bases, with 15 bases between. This CDR3 contains 16 residues. CDR1 LGHDT and CDR2 YNNKEL come from the germline V gene (reference sequence). The DNA of the CDR3 is TGTGCCAGCAGCCCATCGGCTAGGGGGAACCAAGAGACCCAGTACTTC. It encodes CASSPSARGNQETQYF.